Shown below are 8 T cell receptor beta chains from a single sample sequenced in a study of response to subunit inactivated influenza vaccine. TCRdb passed the RT-PCR reads through MiXCR, listing each CDR3 protein once. The sample has a few hundred thousand distinct CDR3 sequences; 21% are singletons. Source: PBMCs from blood, taken approximately 22 months after vaccination. These receptor sequences come from a man aged 50 to 69 who received an inactivated influenza vaccine.

This chain links TRBV12-3 or TRBV12-4 with TRBJ2-5; 9 nucleotides match TRBD1. The CDR3 consists of 17 residues. J lost 3 bases, V lost 1 base, and 9 bases had no gene match. CDR3 in amino acids: CASSLGLLRDREETQYF. In nucleotides, the CDR3 is TGTGCCAGCAGTTTAGGCCTGCTTCGGGACAGGGAAGAGACCCAGTACTTC.

This clonotype was observed a few times. The V call is TRBV28, the J call TRBJ2-2, with D unclear. Trimming took off 7 bases at V and 3 bases at J, with 12 bases between the two ends. The CDR3 sequence is 14 residues long. The germline CDR1 and CDR2 sequences are MDHEN and SYDVKM. The CDR3: CASTGSLDTGELFF. The CDR3 DNA follows: TGTGCCAGCACCGGGTCCCTGGACACCGGGGAGCTGTTTTTT.

This clonotype was observed a handful of times. The CDR3: CASVGQAPFNYQPQHF. DNA of the CDR3: TGCGCCAGCGTAGGTCAGGCGCCCTTTAACTATCAGCCCCAGCATTTT. The J gene is TRBJ1-5, the V gene TRBV10-1; D unclear. CDR1 WNHNN and CDR2 SYGVQD come from the germline V gene (reference sequence). V lost 8 bases, J lost 5 bases, and 22 bases lay in between. The CDR3 has 16 residues.

This clonotype was observed a handful of times. The rearrangement joins TRBV6-2 or TRBV6-3 to TRBJ2-4; maybe TRBD1 (6 bases). Germline assignment: CDR1 MNHEY and CDR2 SVGEGT. The CDR3 runs 16 residues. V gave up 5 bases and J gave up 5 bases, with 19 bases separating them. This chain's CDR3 is CASSPSGAVEENIQYF. The DNA for the CDR3 is TGTGCCAGCAGTCCTTCAGGGGCCGTCGAGGAAAACATTCAGTACTTC.

In this sample, this clonotype turned up many times. This sequence joins TRBV5-1 and TRBJ1-6; D might be TRBD1 (6 bases). The V and J ends lost 1 base and 10 bases respectively, with 24 bases between them. The CDR3 spans 18 residues. The V gene's germline CDR1 is SGHRS and CDR2 YFSETQ. CDR3 protein: CASSLSGWGGPLRSPLHF. CDR3 DNA sequence: TGCGCCAGCAGCTTGTCGGGGTGGGGGGGCCCCCTGAGGTCACCCCTCCACTTT.

This clonotype has just a few counts. The chain carries TRBV28 and TRBJ2-1; tentatively, D is TRBD1 (6 bases). Trimming pared 5 bases from V and 1 base from J, leaving 15 bases between. The CDR3 extends over 16 amino acids. CDR1 and CDR2 (germline): MDHEN, SYDVKM. In nucleotides, the CDR3 is TGTGCCAGCAGTAGTGAGGGGGAGATTTCCTACAATGAGCAGTTCTTC. Translating gives CASSSEGEISYNEQFF. Full variable domain (remainder filled in from reference TRBV28 and TRBJ2-1): DVKVTQSSRYLVKRTGEKVFLECVQDMDHENMFWYRQDPGLGLRLIYFSYDVKMKEKGDIPEGYSVSREKKERFSLILESASTNQTSMYLCASSSEGEISYNEQFFGPGTRLTVL.

This clonotype was detected a few times. This rearrangement joins TRBV7-9 to TRBJ1-4; 11 bases map to TRBD1. With V trimmed by 6 bases and J by 7 bases, 4 bases remained unmatched. The CDR3 is made up of 14 amino acids. Germline CDR1 SEHNR, CDR2 FQNEAQ (reference sequence). Here the CDR3 reads CASRSGTGGEKLFF. The CDR3 DNA reads as TGTGCCAGCAGGTCCGGGACAGGGGGTGAAAAACTGTTTTTT.

This clonotype was recorded many times. The chain employs TRBV20-1 and TRBJ1-1, with 8 bases matching TRBD1. Looked up from germline, CDR1 is DFQATT and CDR2 is SNEGSKA (reference sequence). The V segment lost 3 bases and the J segment 1 base; nucleotides outside the gene matches: 4. This CDR3 contains 14 residues. The CDR3 region is CSASNRGRNTEAFF. For the CDR3, the DNA is TGCAGTGCTAGTAACAGGGGGAGGAACACTGAAGCTTTCTTT.